The next 20 T cell receptor beta chains were all read from a single sample in a study of cytomegalovirus exposure and HLA in healthy donors. PCR involved 60 Vbeta and 13 Jbeta primers. Repertoires were generated with immunoSEQ multiplex PCR, while TCRdb's copy carries only in-frame clones and drops some. Counted here are 150,000 to 200,000 clones, approximately 81% occurring once; the ten biggest clones make up about 0.25%. Sequenced input: PBMCs. These TCRs come from a boy aged 5-17 years in good health and CMV-seronegative.

A single count supports this clone. The chain couples TRBV7-2 to TRBJ2-7; 11 bases are shared with TRBD1. With V trimmed by 1 base and J by 4 bases, 3 bases remained unmatched. The germline V gene has CDR1 SGHTA and CDR2 FQGNSA. The CDR3 sequence is 15 residues long. The CDR3 here is CASSLGGTGGYEQYF. For the CDR3, the DNA is TGTGCCAGCAGCTTAGGCGGGACAGGGGGTTACGAGCAGTACTTC.

The chain couples TRBV15 to TRBJ2-3; 9 bases are a match to TRBD2. Germline CDR1 LNHNV, CDR2 YYDKDF (reference sequence). The V segment lost 1 base and the J segment 3 bases; nucleotides outside the gene matches: 11. This CDR3 has 18 residues. For the CDR3, the DNA is TGTGCCACCAGCAGAGTTAGCGGGGGCCCCTCTATAACAGATACGCAGTATTTT. It is translated as CATSRVSGGPSITDTQYF.

This clone was detected only a few times. One junction end disagrees with the germline gene, perhaps due to a read error. This chain links TRBV30 with TRBJ2-1; 12 bases line up with TRBD2. The CDR3 sequence is 14 residues long. Germline V lookup: CDR1 GTSNPN, CDR2 SVGIG (reference sequence). The CDR3 region has the DNA TGTGCCTGGAGTGGTCTAGCGGGAGGGCCGGGCTCAGTCTTC. Protein product: CAWSGLAGGPGSVF.

The genes are TRBV9 and TRBJ2-3; no firm D call. CDR1 is SGDLS, CDR2 YYNGEE, per germline. The CDR3 has 15 residues. V gave up 2 bases and J gave up 4 bases, with 14 bases separating them. CDR3 DNA sequence: TGTGCCAGCAGCGTTGGTCGTCTAGGTTCAGATACGCAGTATTTT. This codes for CASSVGRLGSDTQYF. Filled out from reference TRBV9 and TRBJ2-3, the complete variable domain reads DSGVTQTPKHLITATGQRVTLRCSPRSGDLSVYWYQQSLDQGLQFLIQYYNGEERAKGNILERFSAQQFPDLHSELNLSSLELGDSALYFCASSVGRLGSDTQYFGPGTRLTVL.

The V gene is TRBV18, the J gene TRBJ1-3; D uncertain. Trimming removed 3 bases at V and 3 bases at J, with 12 bases between. In germline, CDR1 is KGHSH, CDR2 LQKENI. The length of the CDR3 is 15 residues. CDR3 sequence: CASSPEIEFGNTIYF. The CDR3 DNA follows: TGTGCCAGCTCACCCGAGATAGAGTTTGGAAACACCATATATTTT.

In nucleotides, the CDR3 is TGTGCCAGCATGAACGGGGGGCTACCTTATGGCTACACCTTC. Protein: CASMNGGLPYGYTF. V gene TRBV28 combines with J gene TRBJ1-2; D perhaps matches TRBD1 (6 bases). CDR1 MDHEN and CDR2 SYDVKM come from the germline V gene. Deletions cut 7 bases from V and 5 bases from J, with 17 bases between. The CDR3 extends over 14 amino acids.

The rearrangement links TRBV4-3 to TRBJ2-1; TRBD2 matches at 15 bases. The CDR3 has 17 amino acids. V shed 1 base and J 6 bases; nucleotides not matched to a gene: 4. Looked up from germline, CDR1 is LGHNA and CDR2 is YSLEER. As DNA, the CDR3 is TGCGCCAGCAGCCAAGCTGGACTAGCGGGGGGGCCCAATGAGCAGTTCTTC. As protein: CASSQAGLAGGPNEQFF.

The chain has TRBV28 and TRBJ1-4; 7 bases are a match to TRBD1. The CDR3 runs to 16 residues. Trimming cost V 4 bases and J 4 bases; bases outside gene matches: 9. Germline-derived CDR1 and CDR2 are MDHEN and SYDVKM. The CDR3 coding sequence is TGTGCCAGCAGTTCCCACAGGGGCGACAATAATGAAAAACTGTTTTTT. This sequence encodes CASSSHRGDNNEKLFF.

The J gene is TRBJ2-5, the V gene TRBV7-9; 7 bases align to TRBD2. Germline CDR1 is SEHNR and CDR2 is FQNEAQ (reference sequence). V trimming: 3 bases; J trimming: 8 bases; junction bases outside the gene matches: 3. This CDR3 has 12 residues. CDR3 coding DNA: TGTGCCAGCAGCTTTGGGGAGGGCACCCAGTACTTC. Its protein is CASSFGEGTQYF.

The chain recombines TRBV19 with TRBJ1-1; unclear D gene. This CDR3 has 14 residues. The germline V and J ends were trimmed by 0 bases and 5 bases, with 10 bases remaining between them. In germline, CDR1 is LNHDA, CDR2 SQIVND (reference sequence). CDR3 protein: CASSIEGSGTEAFF. For the CDR3, the DNA is TGTGCCAGTAGTATAGAGGGGAGCGGTACTGAAGCTTTCTTT.

This CDR3 reads CASSYSIGQGREKLFF. In DNA, the CDR3 is TGTGCCAGCAGTTACTCTATAGGACAGGGCCGGGAAAAACTGTTTTTT. The chain employs TRBV6-5 and TRBJ1-4, with TRBD1 matching 8 bases. V shed 0 bases and J 8 bases; nucleotides not matched to a gene: 8. Germline V gene data show CDR1 as MNHEY and CDR2 as SVGAGI. The CDR3 totals 16 residues.

CDR3 loop: CASSSTGTTDTQYF. The CDR3 coding sequence is TGCGCCAGCAGCTCGACAGGGACCACAGATACGCAGTATTTT. The genes are TRBV5-1 and TRBJ2-3, with 7 bases that match TRBD1. The CDR3 totals 14 residues. V gave up 3 bases and J gave up 2 bases; unmatched junction bases: 3. The germline V gene encodes CDR1 SGHRS and CDR2 YFSETQ.

This chain connects TRBV6-6 to TRBJ1-4; TRBD1 is a possible D gene (5 bases). V dropped 4 bases and J dropped 3 bases, with 9 bases sitting between them. This CDR3 spans 14 amino acids. Germline CDR1 and CDR2: MNHNY and SVGAGI (reference sequence). CDR3 bases: TGTGCCAGCAGTTTTCCGGGGGCTAATGAAAAACTGTTTTTT. Its translation is CASSFPGANEKLFF.

J is TRBJ1-2 and V is TRBV27; no clear D gene. The ends were cut back, 3 bases at V and 6 bases at J, with 20 bases in the middle. Germline V gene sequence: CDR1 MNHEY, CDR2 SMNVEV (reference sequence). This CDR3 contains 16 residues. The CDR3 bases are TGTGCCAGCAGTTTCTGGGCCACCGGGGAGGGTGATGGCTACACCTTC. Amino acid sequence: CASSFWATGEGDGYTF.

This chain joins TRBV7-2 and TRBJ2-7; 8 bases agree with TRBD2. After removal of 2 bases from V and 2 bases from J, the junction contained 8 bases not matched to a gene. The germline V gene encodes CDR1 SGHTA and CDR2 FQGNSA. This CDR3 is built from 16 residues. CDR3 sequence reads: CASSLSRTGGPYEQYF. The CDR3 region has the DNA TGTGCCAGCAGCTTAAGCAGGACGGGGGGGCCCTACGAGCAGTACTTC.

The CDR3 loop reads CSVAGGRGFGLAGGRIQYF. The CDR3 region has the DNA TGCAGCGTTGCCGGGGGTAGGGGGTTTGGACTAGCGGGGGGTCGCATTCAGTACTTC. The chain joins TRBV29-1 to TRBJ2-4, with TRBD2 matching 14 bases. The CDR3 has 19 residues. Germline V gene sequence: CDR1 SQVTM, CDR2 ANQGSEA. The junction had 20 bases not matched to a gene; V was cut back by 4 bases and J by 9 bases. Full variable domain (missing parts from reference TRBV29-1 and TRBJ2-4): SAVISQKPSRDICQRGTSLTIQCQVDSQVTMMFWYRQQPGQSLTLIATANQGSEATYESGFVIDKFPISRPNLTFSTLTVSNMSPEDSSIYLCSVAGGRGFGLAGGRIQYFGAGTRLSVL.

J is TRBJ1-6 and V is TRBV5-1; the D gene is possibly TRBD1 (5 bases). The CDR3 runs to 14 residues. The V and J ends lost 0 bases and 10 bases respectively, with 11 bases between them. The germline gives CDR1 SGHRS, CDR2 YFSETQ. The CDR3 nucleotides are TGCGCCAGCAGCTTGGCAGGGTTAGGCTCACCCCTCCACTTT. It translates to CASSLAGLGSPLHF.

The V and J genes are TRBV2 and TRBJ1-1, with D perhaps matching TRBD1 (5 bases). The CDR3 is 13 amino acids. Germline values: CDR1 SNHLY, CDR2 FYNNEI. Trimming left V 1 base short and J 12 bases short, with 15 bases between. This CDR3 reads CASSEGNKGWTFF. As DNA, the CDR3 is TGTGCCAGCAGTGAAGGGAATAAGGGGTGGACTTTCTTT.

The V call is TRBV7-8, the J call TRBJ2-5, with a possible D match to TRBD1 (6 bases). CDR3 length: 14 amino acids. In germline, CDR1 is SGHVS, CDR2 FQNEAQ. V was shortened by 5 bases and J by 1 base, with 11 bases between the two germline ends. CDR3 nucleotides: TGTGCCAGCAGCCCTGGACAGACCCAAGAGACCCAGTACTTC. Protein product: CASSPGQTQETQYF.

The CDR3 is CANGGASNTGELFF. CDR3 bases: TGTGCCAACGGGGGGGCCTCGAACACCGGGGAGCTGTTTTTT. The chain uses TRBV7-9 and TRBJ2-2, with 8 bases lining up with TRBD2. The CDR3 loop spans 14 amino acids. The germline V gene has CDR1 SEHNR and CDR2 FQNEAQ (reference sequence). The V gene end was trimmed by 10 bases and the J gene end by 0 bases; junction bases not matched to a gene: 4. Based on the CDR3 plus reference TRBV7-9 and TRBJ2-2, the full variable domain is DTGVSQNPRHKITKRGQNVTFRCDPISEHNRLYWYRQTLGQGPEFLTYFQNEAQLEKSRLLSDRFSAERPKGSFSTLEIQRTEQGDSAMYLCANGGASNTGELFFGEGSRLTVL.